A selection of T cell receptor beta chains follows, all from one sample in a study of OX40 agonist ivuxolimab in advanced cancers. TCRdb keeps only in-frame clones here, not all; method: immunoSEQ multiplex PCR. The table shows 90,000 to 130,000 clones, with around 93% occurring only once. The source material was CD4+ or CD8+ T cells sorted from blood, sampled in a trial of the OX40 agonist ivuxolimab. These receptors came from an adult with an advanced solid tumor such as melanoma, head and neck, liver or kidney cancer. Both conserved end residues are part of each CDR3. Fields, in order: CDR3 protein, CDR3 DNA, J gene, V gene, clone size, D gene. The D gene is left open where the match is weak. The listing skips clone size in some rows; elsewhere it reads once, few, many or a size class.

CDR3aa: CASSRGGGVNTEAFF; CDR3nt: TGTGCCAGCAGCCGAGGGGGTGGGGTGAACACTGAAGCTTTCTTT; j_gene: TRBJ1-1; v_gene: TRBV6-6; abundance: -; d_gene: -
CDR3aa: CASSPGAGLNEKLFF; CDR3nt: TGCGCCAGCTCCCCAGGGGCAGGTCTTAATGAAAAACTGTTTTTT; j_gene: TRBJ1-4; v_gene: TRBV5-1; abundance: -; d_gene: -
CDR3aa: CAIRPDKRYEQYF; CDR3nt: TGTGCCATCAGACCCGACAAAAGGTACGAGCAGTACTTC; j_gene: TRBJ2-7; v_gene: TRBV10-3; abundance: -; d_gene: -
CDR3aa: CAHSGESYEQYF; CDR3nt: TGTGCCCATAGCGGGGAATCCTACGAGCAGTACTTC; j_gene: TRBJ2-7; v_gene: TRBV6-6; abundance: -; d_gene: TRBD2
CDR3aa: CASTVKSTNEKLFF; CDR3nt: TGCGCCAGCACCGTTAAGAGCACTAATGAAAAACTGTTTTTT; j_gene: TRBJ1-4; v_gene: TRBV5-1; abundance: -; d_gene: -
CDR3aa: CASSESSSGNEQFF; CDR3nt: TGCGCCAGCAGTGAGTCGTCTAGCGGTAATGAGCAGTTCTTC; j_gene: TRBJ2-1; v_gene: TRBV10-1; abundance: -; d_gene: TRBD2
CDR3aa: CASSPPGQGNSPLHF; CDR3nt: TGTGCCAGCAGCCCTCCGGGACAGGGTAATTCACCCCTCCACTTT; j_gene: TRBJ1-6; v_gene: TRBV28; abundance: -; d_gene: TRBD1
CDR3aa: CASRLDRRPREKLFF; CDR3nt: TGTGCAAGTCGCTTAGACCGGCGGCCGAGGGAAAAACTGTTTTTT; j_gene: TRBJ1-4; v_gene: TRBV12-2; abundance: once; d_gene: -
CDR3aa: CASGLAGTQYF; CDR3nt: TGTGCCTCGGGACTAGCAGGTACGCAGTATTTT; j_gene: TRBJ2-3; v_gene: TRBV30; abundance: -; d_gene: TRBD2
CDR3aa: CAWRGGAGTGGAVGNQPQHF; CDR3nt: TGTGCCTGGAGGGGGGGTGCCGGGACAGGGGGCGCGGTGGGCAATCAGCCCCAGCATTTT; j_gene: TRBJ1-5; v_gene: TRBV30; abundance: -; d_gene: TRBD1
CDR3aa: CASSQGQVNTEAFF; CDR3nt: TGTGCCAGCAGCCAAGGACAGGTGAACACTGAAGCTTTCTTT; j_gene: TRBJ1-1; v_gene: TRBV7-9; abundance: few; d_gene: TRBD1
CDR3aa: CASSRDYPYTGELFF; CDR3nt: TGCGCCAGCAGTCGGGACTATCCCTACACCGGGGAGCTGTTTTTT; j_gene: TRBJ2-2; v_gene: TRBV10-2; abundance: -; d_gene: TRBD2
CDR3aa: CASITQGVVEAEAFF; CDR3nt: TGTGCCAGCATTACTCAGGGGGTAGTTGAAGCTGAAGCTTTCTTT; j_gene: TRBJ1-1; v_gene: TRBV2; abundance: -; d_gene: TRBD1
CDR3aa: CASTETGRGDTQYF; CDR3nt: TGTGCCAGCACCGAGACAGGTCGTGGGGATACGCAGTATTTT; j_gene: TRBJ2-3; v_gene: TRBV6-1; abundance: -; d_gene: -
CDR3aa: CASSPRGEVRYEQYF; CDR3nt: TGTGCCAGCAGCCCCCGGGGTGAGGTGAGATACGAGCAGTACTTC; j_gene: TRBJ2-7; v_gene: TRBV11-3; abundance: -; d_gene: -
CDR3aa: CASSLMTGELFF; CDR3nt: TGTGCCAGCAGCTTGATGACCGGGGAGCTGTTTTTT; j_gene: TRBJ2-2; v_gene: TRBV5-5; abundance: few; d_gene: -
CDR3aa: CASSARVWSSPLHF; CDR3nt: TGTGCCAGCAGCGCCCGGGTTTGGAGTTCACCCCTCCACTTT; j_gene: TRBJ1-6; v_gene: TRBV9; abundance: -; d_gene: -